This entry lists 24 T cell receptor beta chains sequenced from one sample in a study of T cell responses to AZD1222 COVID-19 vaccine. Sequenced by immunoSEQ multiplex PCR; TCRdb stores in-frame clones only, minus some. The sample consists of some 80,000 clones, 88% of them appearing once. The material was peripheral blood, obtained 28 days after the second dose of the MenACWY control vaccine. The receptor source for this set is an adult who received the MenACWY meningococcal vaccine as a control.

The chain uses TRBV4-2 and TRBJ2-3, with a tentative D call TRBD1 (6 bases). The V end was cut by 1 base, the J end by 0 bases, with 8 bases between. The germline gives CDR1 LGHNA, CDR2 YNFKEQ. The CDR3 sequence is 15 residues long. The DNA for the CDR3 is TGTGCCAGCAGCCAAGGGGGGCTCAGCACAGATACGCAGTATTTT. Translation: CASSQGGLSTDTQYF.

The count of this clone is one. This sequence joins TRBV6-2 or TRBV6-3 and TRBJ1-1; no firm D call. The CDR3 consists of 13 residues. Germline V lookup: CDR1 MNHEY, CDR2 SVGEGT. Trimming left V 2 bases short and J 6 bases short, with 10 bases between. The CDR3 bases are TGTGCCAGCAGTTACCCGGACTACGCTGAAGCTTTCTTT. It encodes CASSYPDYAEAFF.

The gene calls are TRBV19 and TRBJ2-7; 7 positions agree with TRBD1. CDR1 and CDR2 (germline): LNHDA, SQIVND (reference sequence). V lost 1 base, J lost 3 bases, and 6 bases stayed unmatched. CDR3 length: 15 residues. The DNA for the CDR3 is TGTGCCAGTAGTATAGTGGGGGACAGAAACTACGAGCAGTACTTC. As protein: CASSIVGDRNYEQYF.

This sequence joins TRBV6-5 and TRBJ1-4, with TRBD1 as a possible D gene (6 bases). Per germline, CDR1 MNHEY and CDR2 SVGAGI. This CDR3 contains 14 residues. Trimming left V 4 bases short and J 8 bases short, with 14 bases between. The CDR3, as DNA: TGTGCCAGCAGTTCCCTCGGGGGCCACGAAAAACTGTTTTTT. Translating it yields CASSSLGGHEKLFF.

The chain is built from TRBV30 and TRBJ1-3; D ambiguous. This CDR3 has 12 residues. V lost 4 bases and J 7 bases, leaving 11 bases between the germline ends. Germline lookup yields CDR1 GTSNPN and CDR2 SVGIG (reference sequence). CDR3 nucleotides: TGTGCCTGGACCGCTGACGAGAACACCATATATTTT. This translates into CAWTADENTIYF.

The CDR3 is CASRGQPNTEAFF. CDR3 DNA: TGTGCCAGCAGGGGACAGCCGAACACTGAAGCTTTCTTT. The rearrangement links TRBV9 to TRBJ1-1, with TRBD1 matching over 7 bases. Germline V gives CDR1 SGDLS, CDR2 YYNGEE. Trimming at V came to 5 bases and at J to 1 base, leaving 2 bases not matched to a gene. The CDR3 runs 13 residues.

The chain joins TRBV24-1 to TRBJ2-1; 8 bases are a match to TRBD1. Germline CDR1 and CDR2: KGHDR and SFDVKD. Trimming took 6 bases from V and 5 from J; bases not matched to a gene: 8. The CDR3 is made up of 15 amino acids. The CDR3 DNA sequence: TGTGCCACCAGTCCGATCCGGGACAGGAACAATGAGCAGTTCTTC. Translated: CATSPIRDRNNEQFF.

CDR3 loop: CATSRVQGVSEQFF. The CDR3 coding sequence is TGTGCCACCAGCAGAGTACAGGGGGTATCTGAGCAGTTCTTC. The gene calls are TRBV15 and TRBJ2-1; 8 positions agree with TRBD1. Germline lookup yields CDR1 LNHNV and CDR2 YYDKDF (reference sequence). J was trimmed by 9 bases and V by 1 base; bases with no gene match: 5. The CDR3 has 14 amino acids. The whole variable domain, filled in from reference TRBV15 and TRBJ2-1, reads DAMVIQNPRYQVTQFGKPVTLSCSQTLNHNVMYWYQQKSSQAPKLLFHYYDKDFNNEADTPDNFQSRRPNTSFCFLDIRSPGLGDTAMYLCATSRVQGVSEQFFGPGTRLTVL.

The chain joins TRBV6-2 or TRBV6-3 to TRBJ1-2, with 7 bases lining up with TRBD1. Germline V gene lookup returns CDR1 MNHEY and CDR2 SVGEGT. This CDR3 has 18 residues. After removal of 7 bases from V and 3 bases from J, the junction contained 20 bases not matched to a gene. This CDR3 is CASTYLGQKSVGDYGYTF. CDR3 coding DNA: TGTGCCAGCACTTATCTGGGACAGAAGTCTGTGGGTGACTATGGCTACACCTTC.

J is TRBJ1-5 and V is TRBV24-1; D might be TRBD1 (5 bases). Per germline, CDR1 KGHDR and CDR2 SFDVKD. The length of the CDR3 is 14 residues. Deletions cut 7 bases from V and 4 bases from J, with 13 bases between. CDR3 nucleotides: TGTGCCACCAGACCCGGGACGGATAATCAGCCCCAGCATTTT. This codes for CATRPGTDNQPQHF.

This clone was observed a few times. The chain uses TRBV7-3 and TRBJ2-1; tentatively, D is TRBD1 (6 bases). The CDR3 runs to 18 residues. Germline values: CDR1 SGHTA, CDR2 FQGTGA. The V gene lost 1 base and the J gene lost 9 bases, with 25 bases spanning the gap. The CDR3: CASSLMAQGLVQAGEQFF. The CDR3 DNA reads TGTGCCAGCAGCTTAATGGCGCAGGGGCTAGTTCAGGCCGGTGAGCAGTTCTTC.

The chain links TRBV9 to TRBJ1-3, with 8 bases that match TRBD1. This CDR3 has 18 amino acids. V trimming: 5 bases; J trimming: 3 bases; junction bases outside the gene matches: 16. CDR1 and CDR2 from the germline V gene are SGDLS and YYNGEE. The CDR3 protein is CASSESRTGSSFGNTIYF. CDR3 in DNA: TGTGCCAGCAGTGAAAGTCGGACAGGGTCCTCCTTTGGAAACACCATATATTTT. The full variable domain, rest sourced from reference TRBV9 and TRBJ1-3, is DSGVTQTPKHLITATGQRVTLRCSPRSGDLSVYWYQQSLDQGLQFLIQYYNGEERAKGNILERFSAQQFPDLHSELNLSSLELGDSALYFCASSESRTGSSFGNTIYFGEGSWLTVV.

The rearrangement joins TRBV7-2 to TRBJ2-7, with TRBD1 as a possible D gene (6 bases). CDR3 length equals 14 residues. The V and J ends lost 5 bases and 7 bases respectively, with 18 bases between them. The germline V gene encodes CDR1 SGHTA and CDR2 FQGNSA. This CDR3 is CASSPRVGAWEQYF. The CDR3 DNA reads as TGTGCCAGCAGCCCGCGGGTGGGGGCATGGGAGCAGTACTTC.

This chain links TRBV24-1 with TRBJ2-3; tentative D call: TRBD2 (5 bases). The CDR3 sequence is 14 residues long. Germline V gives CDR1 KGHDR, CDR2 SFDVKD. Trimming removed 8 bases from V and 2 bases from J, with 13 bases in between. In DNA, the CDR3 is TGTGCCACCAACGAGGCGGGCTACACAGATACGCAGTATTTT. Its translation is CATNEAGYTDTQYF.

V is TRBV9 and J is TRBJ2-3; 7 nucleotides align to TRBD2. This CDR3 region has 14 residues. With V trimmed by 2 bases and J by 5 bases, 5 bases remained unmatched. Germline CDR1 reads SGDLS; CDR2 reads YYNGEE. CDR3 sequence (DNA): TGTGCCAGCAGCGTCCGGTGGGAGGGAGATACGCAGTATTTT. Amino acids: CASSVRWEGDTQYF.

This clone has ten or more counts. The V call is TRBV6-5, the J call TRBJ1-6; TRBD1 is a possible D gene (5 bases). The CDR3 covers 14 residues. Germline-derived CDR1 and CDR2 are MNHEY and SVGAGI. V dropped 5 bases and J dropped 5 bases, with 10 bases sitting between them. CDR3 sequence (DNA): TGTGCCAGCAGTCAGGGAGGGAATAATTCACCCCTCCACTTT. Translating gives CASSQGGNNSPLHF.

This CDR3 reads CASSPFSEKETQYF. For the CDR3, the DNA is TGTGCCAGCAGTCCTTTTTCCGAAAAAGAGACCCAGTACTTC. The chain is built from TRBV25-1 and TRBJ2-5; D gene unclear. The CDR3 contains 14 residues. CDR1 and CDR2 (germline): MGHDK, SYGVNS. V shed 5 bases and J shed 3 bases, with 13 bases lying between them.

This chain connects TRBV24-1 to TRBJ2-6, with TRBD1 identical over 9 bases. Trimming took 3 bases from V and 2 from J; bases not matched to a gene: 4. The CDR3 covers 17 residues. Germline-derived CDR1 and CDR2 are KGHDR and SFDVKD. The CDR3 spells CATSDTGQGTGANVLTF. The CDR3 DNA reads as TGTGCCACCAGTGATACGGGACAGGGTACTGGGGCCAACGTCCTGACTTTC.

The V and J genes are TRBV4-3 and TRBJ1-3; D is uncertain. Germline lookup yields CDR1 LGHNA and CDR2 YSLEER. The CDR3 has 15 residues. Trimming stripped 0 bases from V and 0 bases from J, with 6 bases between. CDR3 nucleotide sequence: TGCGCCAGCAGCCAAGACGTGGGCTCTGGAAACACCATATATTTT. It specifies CASSQDVGSGNTIYF.

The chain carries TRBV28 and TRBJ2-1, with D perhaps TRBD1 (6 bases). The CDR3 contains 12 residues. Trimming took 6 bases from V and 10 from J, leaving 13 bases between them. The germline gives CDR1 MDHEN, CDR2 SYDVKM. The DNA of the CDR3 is TGTGCCAGCAGGGGGGCGGGTCGGGAGCAGTTCTTC. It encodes CASRGAGREQFF.

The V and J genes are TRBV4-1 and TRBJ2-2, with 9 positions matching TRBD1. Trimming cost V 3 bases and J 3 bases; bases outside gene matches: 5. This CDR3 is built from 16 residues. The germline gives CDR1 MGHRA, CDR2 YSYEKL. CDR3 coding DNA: TGCGCCAGCAGCCAGCGACAGGGGGTGGACACCGGGGAGCTGTTTTTT. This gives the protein CASSQRQGVDTGELFF.

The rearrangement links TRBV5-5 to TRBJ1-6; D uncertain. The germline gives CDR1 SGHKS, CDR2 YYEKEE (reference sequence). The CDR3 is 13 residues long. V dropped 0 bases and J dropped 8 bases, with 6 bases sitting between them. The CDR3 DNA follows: TGTGCCAGCAGCTTGGAGGGAGATTCACCCCTCCACTTT. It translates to CASSLEGDSPLHF.

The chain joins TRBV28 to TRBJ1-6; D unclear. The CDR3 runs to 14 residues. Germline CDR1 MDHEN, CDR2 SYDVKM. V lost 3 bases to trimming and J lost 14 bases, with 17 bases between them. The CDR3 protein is CASSFVRDTITLHF. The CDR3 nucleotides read TGTGCCAGCAGTTTCGTACGGGATACCATCACCCTCCACTTT.

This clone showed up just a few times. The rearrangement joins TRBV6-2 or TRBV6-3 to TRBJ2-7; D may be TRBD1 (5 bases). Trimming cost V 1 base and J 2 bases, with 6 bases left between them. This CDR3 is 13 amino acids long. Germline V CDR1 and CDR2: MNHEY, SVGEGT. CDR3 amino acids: CASSYLDTYEQYF. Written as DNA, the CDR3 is TGTGCCAGCAGTTACTTGGACACCTACGAGCAGTACTTC.